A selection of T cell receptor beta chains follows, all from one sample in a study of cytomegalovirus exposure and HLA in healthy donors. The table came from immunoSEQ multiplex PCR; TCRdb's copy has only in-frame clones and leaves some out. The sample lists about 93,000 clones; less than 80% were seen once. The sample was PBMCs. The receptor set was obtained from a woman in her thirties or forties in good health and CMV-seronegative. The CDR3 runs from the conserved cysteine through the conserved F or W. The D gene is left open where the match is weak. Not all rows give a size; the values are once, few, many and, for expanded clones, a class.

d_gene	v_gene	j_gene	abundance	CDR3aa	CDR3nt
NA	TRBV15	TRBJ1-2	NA	CATSRETRNGYTF	TGTGCCACCAGCAGAGAAACACGAAATGGCTACACCTTC
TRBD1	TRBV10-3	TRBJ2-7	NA	CAISESPGQVTYEQYF	TGTGCCATCAGTGAGTCCCCGGGACAGGTAACCTACGAGCAGTACTTC
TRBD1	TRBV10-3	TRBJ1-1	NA	CAISESGQVTEAFF	TGTGCCATCAGTGAGTCGGGACAGGTCACTGAAGCTTTCTTT
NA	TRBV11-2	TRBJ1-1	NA	CASSLVGRVNTEAFF	TGTGCCAGCAGCTTAGTGGGCAGGGTGAACACTGAAGCTTTCTTT
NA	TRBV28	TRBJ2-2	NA	CASSVSRAAGVPSGELFF	TGTGCCAGCAGTGTCTCTCGGGCTGCGGGCGTTCCTTCCGGGGAGCTGTTTTTT
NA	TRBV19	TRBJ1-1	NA	CASKRYKEGVTEAFF	TGTGCCAGTAAGCGTTACAAGGAGGGAGTGACTGAAGCTTTCTTT
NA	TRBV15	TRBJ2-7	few	CATSRGWQGRYEQYF	TGTGCCACCAGCAGAGGGTGGCAGGGCCGCTACGAGCAGTACTTC
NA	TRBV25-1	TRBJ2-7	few	CASSGLVTPYEQYF	TGTGCCAGCAGCGGACTTGTAACACCCTACGAGCAGTACTTC
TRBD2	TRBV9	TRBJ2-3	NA	CASSVDFGTSGNTDTQYF	TGTGCCAGCAGCGTAGACTTCGGGACTAGCGGCAACACAGATACGCAGTATTTT
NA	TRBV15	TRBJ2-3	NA	CATSRDDRRSTDTQYF	TGTGCCACCAGCAGAGATGACCGCAGGAGCACAGATACGCAGTATTTT
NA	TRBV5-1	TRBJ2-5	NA	CASSPGTSKETQYF	TGCGCCAGCTCTCCCGGGACAAGCAAAGAGACCCAGTACTTC
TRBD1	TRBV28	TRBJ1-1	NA	CASSFTFLDRGATEAFF	TGTGCCAGCAGTTTTACCTTTCTCGACAGGGGAGCGACTGAAGCTTTCTTT
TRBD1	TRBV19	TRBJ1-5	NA	CASSLRGTAVYSNQPQHF	TGTGCCAGTTCTCTACGGGGGACAGCCGTCTATAGCAATCAGCCCCAGCATTTT